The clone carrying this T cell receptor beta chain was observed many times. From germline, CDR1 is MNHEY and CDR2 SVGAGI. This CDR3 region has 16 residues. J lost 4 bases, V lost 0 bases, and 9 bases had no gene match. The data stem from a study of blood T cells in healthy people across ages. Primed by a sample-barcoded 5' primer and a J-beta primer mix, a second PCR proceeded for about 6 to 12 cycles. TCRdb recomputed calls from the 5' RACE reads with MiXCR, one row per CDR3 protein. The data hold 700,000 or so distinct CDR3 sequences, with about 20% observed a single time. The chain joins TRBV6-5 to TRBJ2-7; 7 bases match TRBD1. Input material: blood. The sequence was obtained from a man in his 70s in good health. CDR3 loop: CASSYSFGTASYEQYF. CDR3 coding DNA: TGTGCCAGCAGTTACTCGTTCGGGACAGCAAGTTACGAGCAGTACTTC.